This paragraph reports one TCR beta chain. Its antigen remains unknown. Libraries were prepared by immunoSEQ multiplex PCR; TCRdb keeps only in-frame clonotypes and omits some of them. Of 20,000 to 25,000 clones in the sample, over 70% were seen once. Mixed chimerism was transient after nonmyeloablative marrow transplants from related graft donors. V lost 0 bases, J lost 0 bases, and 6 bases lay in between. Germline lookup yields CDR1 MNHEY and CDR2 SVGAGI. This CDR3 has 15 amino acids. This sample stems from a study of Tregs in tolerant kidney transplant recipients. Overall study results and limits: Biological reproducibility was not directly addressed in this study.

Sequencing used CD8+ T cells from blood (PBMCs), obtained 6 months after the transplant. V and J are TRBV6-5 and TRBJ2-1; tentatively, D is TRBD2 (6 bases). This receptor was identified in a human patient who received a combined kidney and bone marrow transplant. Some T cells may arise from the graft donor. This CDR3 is CASSYSGGSYNEQFF. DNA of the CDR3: TGTGCCAGCAGTTACTCGGGGGGCTCCTACAATGAGCAGTTCTTC.